This TCR beta chain was sequenced in a study of cytomegalovirus exposure and HLA in healthy donors. Study-wide findings and caveats: Earlier analysis yielded a pattern in which most TCR beta V segments were productive about 90% or about 30% of the time. Researchers catalogued some 160 TCR beta chains as cytomegalovirus-associated.

This CDR3 comprises 12 residues. In germline, CDR1 is MDHEN, CDR2 SYDVKM. Trimming pared 1 base from V and 10 bases from J, leaving 10 bases between. With regard to this clone: The antigen is unknown.

The PCR ran on 60 Vbeta and 13 Jbeta primers. Authors' analysis steps: As a later analysis found, there were 80 million or so unique TCR beta chains, of which roughly 11 million were shared. The assay was immunoSEQ multiplex PCR, and TCRdb's table has in-frame clones only and misses some. V and J calls plus clone size are reproduced from that table; the DNA served to infer D and trimming. The profile shows under 110,000 clones, about 80% of them singletons. Sequenced material: PBMCs. V usage is TRBV28 and J usage is TRBJ1-1; no definite D call. The source is a middle-aged man in good health and CMV-seronegative. CDR3 DNA sequence: TGTGCCAGCAGTTTATCGGTCTCCGTAGCTTTCTTT. Translating it yields CASSLSVSVAFF.